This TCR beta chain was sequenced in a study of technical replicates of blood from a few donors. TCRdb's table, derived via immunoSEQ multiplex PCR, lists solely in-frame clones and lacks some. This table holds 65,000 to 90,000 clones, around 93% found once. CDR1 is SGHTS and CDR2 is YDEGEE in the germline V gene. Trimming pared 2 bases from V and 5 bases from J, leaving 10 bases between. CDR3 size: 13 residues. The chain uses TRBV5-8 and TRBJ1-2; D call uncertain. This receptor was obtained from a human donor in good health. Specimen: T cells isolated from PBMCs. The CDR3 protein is CASSLSEAYGYTF. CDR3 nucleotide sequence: TGTGCCAGCAGCTTAAGTGAGGCTTATGGCTACACCTTC.